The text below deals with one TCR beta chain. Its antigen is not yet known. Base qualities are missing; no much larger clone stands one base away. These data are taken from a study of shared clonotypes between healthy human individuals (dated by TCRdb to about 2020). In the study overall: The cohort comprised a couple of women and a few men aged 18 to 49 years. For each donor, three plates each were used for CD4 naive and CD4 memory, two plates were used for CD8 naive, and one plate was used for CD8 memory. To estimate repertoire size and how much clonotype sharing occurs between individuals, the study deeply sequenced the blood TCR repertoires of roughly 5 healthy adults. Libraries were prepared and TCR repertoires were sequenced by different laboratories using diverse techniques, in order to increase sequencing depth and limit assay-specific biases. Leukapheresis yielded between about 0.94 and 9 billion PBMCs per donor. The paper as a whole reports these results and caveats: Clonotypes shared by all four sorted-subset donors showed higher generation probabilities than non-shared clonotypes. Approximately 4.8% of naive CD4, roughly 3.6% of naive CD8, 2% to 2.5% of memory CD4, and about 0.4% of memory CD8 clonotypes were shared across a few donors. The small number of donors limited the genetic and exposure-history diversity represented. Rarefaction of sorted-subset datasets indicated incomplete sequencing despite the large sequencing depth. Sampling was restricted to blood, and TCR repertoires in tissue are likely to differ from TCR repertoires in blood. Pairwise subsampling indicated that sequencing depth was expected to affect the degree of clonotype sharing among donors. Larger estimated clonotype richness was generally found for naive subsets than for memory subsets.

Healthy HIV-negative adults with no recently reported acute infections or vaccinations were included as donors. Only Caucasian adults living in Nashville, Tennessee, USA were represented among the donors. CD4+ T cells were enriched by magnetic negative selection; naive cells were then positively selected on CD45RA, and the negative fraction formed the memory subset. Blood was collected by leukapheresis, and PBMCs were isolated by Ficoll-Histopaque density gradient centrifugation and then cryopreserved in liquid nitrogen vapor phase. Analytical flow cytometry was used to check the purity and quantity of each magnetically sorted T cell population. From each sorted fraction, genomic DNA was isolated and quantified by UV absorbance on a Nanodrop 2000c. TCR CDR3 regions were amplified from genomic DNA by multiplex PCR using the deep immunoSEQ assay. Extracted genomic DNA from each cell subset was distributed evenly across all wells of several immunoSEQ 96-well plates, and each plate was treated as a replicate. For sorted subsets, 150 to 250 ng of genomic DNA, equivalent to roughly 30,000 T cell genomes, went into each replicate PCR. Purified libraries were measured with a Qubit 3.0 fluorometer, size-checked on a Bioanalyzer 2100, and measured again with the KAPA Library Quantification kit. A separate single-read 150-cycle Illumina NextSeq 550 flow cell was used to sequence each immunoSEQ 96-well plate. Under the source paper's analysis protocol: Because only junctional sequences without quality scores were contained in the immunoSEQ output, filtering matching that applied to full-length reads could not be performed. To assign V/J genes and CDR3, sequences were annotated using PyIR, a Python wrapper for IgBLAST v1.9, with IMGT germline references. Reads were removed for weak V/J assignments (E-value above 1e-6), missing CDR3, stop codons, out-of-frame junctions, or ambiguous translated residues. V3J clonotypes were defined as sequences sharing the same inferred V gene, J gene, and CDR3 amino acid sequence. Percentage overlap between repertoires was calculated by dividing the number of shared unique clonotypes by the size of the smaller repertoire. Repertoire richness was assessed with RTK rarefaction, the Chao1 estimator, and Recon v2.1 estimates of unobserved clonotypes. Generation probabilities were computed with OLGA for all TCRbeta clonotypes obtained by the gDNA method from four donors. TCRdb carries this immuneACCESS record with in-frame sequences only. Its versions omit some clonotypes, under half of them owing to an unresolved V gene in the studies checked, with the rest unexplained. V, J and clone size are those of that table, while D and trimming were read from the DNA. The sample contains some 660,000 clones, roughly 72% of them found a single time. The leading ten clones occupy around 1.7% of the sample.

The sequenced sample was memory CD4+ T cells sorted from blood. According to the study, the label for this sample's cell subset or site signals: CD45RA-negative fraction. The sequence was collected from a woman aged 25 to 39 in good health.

The nucleotide sequence reads as follows: TGTGCCAGCTTGCTAGCGGGAGTTAGCGAGCAGTACTTC. Its translation is CASLLAGVSEQYF. The rearranged chain carries TRBV28 and TRBJ2-7, and TRBD2 matches 10 of the central bases. The germline V gene specifies MDHEN as CDR1 and SYDVKM as CDR2. The CDR3 runs 13 residues from the cysteine to the phenylalanine. Only the CDR3 DNA stays, 39 bases, in frame from base 1. Unmatched junction bases come to 7, with V trimmed by 8 bases and J by 6 bases.